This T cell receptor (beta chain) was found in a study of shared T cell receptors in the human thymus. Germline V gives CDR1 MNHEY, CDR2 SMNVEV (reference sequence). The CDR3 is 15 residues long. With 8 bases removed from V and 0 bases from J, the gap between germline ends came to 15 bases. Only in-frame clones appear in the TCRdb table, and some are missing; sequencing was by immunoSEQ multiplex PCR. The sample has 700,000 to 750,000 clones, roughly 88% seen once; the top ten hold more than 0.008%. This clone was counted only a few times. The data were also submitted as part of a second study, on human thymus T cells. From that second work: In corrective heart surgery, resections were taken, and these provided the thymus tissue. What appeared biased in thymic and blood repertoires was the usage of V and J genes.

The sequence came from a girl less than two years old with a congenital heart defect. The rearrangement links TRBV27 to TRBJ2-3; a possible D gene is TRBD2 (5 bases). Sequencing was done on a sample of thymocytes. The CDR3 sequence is CASLQRAFSTDTQYF. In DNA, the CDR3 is TGTGCCAGCCTCCAGAGGGCGTTTAGCACAGATACGCAGTATTTT.